These 29 T cell receptor beta chains share one sample of origin, sequenced in a study of cytomegalovirus exposure and HLA in healthy donors (TCRdb year 2017). Libraries came from the immunoSEQ multiplex PCR assay. The multiplex PCR relied on a mix of 60 forward primers for TCR Vbeta segments and 13 reverse primers for TCR Jbeta segments. Held by TCRdb, this immuneACCESS table contains in-frame sequences only and omits some clones. Under half of the omission traces to an unresolved V gene where checked; the cause of the rest is unknown. Here the sample has approximately 300,000 clones; 75% to 90% occur a single time. The ten largest account for roughly 0.31% of the sample. Sequences were obtained from PBMCs. These receptors were obtained from a girl aged 2 to 9 in good health and CMV-seronegative.

V is TRBV6-1 and J is TRBJ2-7, with D maybe TRBD2 (5 bases). Per the germline V gene, CDR1 is MNHNS and CDR2 is SASEGT. This CDR3 is built from 14 residues. V was clipped by 5 bases and J by 2 bases, with 13 bases between them. The DNA of the CDR3 is TGTGCCAGCAGTACCGGGCCGAGGGCCTACGAGCAGTACTTC. It encodes CASSTGPRAYEQYF.

With regard to this clone: Additional DNA sequences in this sample encode the identical CDR3. This chain joins TRBV4-2 and TRBJ2-7, with 12 bases lining up with TRBD1. This CDR3 comprises 18 residues. V shed 2 bases, J shed 4 bases, and the junction held 12 bases outside the gene matches. Germline CDR1 reads LGHNA; CDR2 reads YNFKEQ. In DNA, the CDR3 is TGTGCCAGCAGCCAAACCGGGACAGGGGGCGGCCGGTGGTACGAGCAGTACTTC. It is translated as CASSQTGTGGGRWYEQYF.

This chain uses TRBV5-1 with TRBJ2-5; 13 positions match TRBD2. This CDR3 has 16 residues. Germline CDR1 and CDR2: SGHRS and YFSETQ. Unmatched junction bases numbered 9, after V lost 4 bases and J lost 6 bases. CDR3 sequence reads: CASSAQLAGGHQTQYF. The CDR3 DNA is TGCGCCAGCAGCGCCCAACTAGCGGGGGGGCATCAGACCCAGTACTTC.

The chain employs TRBV19 and TRBJ2-3; D perhaps matches TRBD1 (6 bases). Trimming took off 3 bases at V and 2 bases at J, with 12 bases between the two ends. The CDR3 runs 15 residues. Germline-derived CDR1 and CDR2 are LNHDA and SQIVND (reference sequence). The CDR3 sequence is CASSMGDIDTDTQYF. DNA for the CDR3: TGTGCCAGTAGTATGGGGGACATAGACACAGATACGCAGTATTTT.

The rearrangement uses TRBV30 and TRBJ2-5, with no clear D. The CDR3 is 13 amino acids. Germline V gives CDR1 GTSNPN, CDR2 SVGIG (reference sequence). V was pared by 0 bases and J by 0 bases, with 5 bases between. CDR3 region: CAWSVQNQETQYF. The CDR3 DNA reads as TGTGCCTGGAGTGTACAGAACCAAGAGACCCAGTACTTC.

The J gene is TRBJ2-3, the V gene TRBV4-1; the match to TRBD2 covers 8 bases. Per germline, CDR1 MGHRA and CDR2 YSYEKL. The CDR3 loop spans 17 amino acids. The V segment lost 1 base and the J segment 5 bases; nucleotides outside the gene matches: 11. In nucleotides, the CDR3 is TGCGCCAGCAGCCAAGGAGCCCGGGGGGGCCTAGGAGATACGCAGTATTTT. Translation: CASSQGARGGLGDTQYF.

The chain combines TRBV30 with TRBJ2-4; 9 bases agree with TRBD2. The CDR3 contains 14 residues. Germline-derived CDR1 and CDR2 are GTSNPN and SVGIG (reference sequence). The ends lost 6 bases at V and 8 bases at J; junction bases unmatched: 11. In nucleotides, the CDR3 is TGTGCCTGCGGGGGCGGGAGGGCCCGCGACATTCAGTACTTC. Its translation is CACGGGRARDIQYF.

The V call is TRBV6-1, the J call TRBJ2-1; D is undetermined. The CDR3 contains 11 residues. Trimming took off 6 bases at V and 5 bases at J, with 5 bases between the two ends. In germline, CDR1 is MNHNS, CDR2 SASEGT. CDR3 in amino acids: CASRRNNEQFF. In nucleotides, the CDR3 is TGTGCCAGCAGGAGAAACAATGAGCAGTTCTTC.

This clone was seen a few times. The chain couples TRBV29-1 to TRBJ2-1; 7 nucleotides line up with TRBD2. This CDR3 comprises 14 residues. The V gene end was trimmed by 1 base and the J gene end by 7 bases; junction bases not matched to a gene: 7. Germline V gives CDR1 SQVTM, CDR2 ANQGSEA. Written as DNA, the CDR3 is TGCAGCGTTGAAGGCGCGCGGGGGAGGAATGAGCAGTTCTTC. Its protein product is CSVEGARGRNEQFF.

This clone has a handful of counts. The J gene is TRBJ2-7, the V gene TRBV7-6; maybe TRBD1 (6 bases). The CDR3 runs 14 residues. The germline V and J ends were trimmed by 5 bases and 2 bases, with 13 bases remaining between them. The germline V gene has CDR1 SGHVS and CDR2 FNYEAQ. CDR3 in DNA: TGTGCCAGCAGCCCAGGGGACGGTACCTACGAGCAGTACTTC. This codes for CASSPGDGTYEQYF.

This clone was recorded a few times. The rearrangement uses TRBV25-1 and TRBJ1-2; D unclear. V was trimmed by 6 bases and J by 3 bases, leaving 20 bases between them. Germline V gene sequence: CDR1 MGHDK, CDR2 SYGVNS. The CDR3 spans 16 residues. CDR3 in amino acids: CASRPTDGGIYYGYTF. CDR3 in DNA: TGTGCCAGCAGACCCACTGACGGAGGGATATACTATGGCTACACCTTC.

The chain combines TRBV9 with TRBJ2-5; 8 bases agree with TRBD2. Trimming took 4 bases from V and 5 from J; bases not matched to a gene: 7. Germline assignment: CDR1 SGDLS and CDR2 YYNGEE. CDR3 length: 14 residues. DNA of the CDR3: TGTGCCAGCAGCCTTGGACTAGCTGTGGAGACCCAGTACTTC. This gives the protein CASSLGLAVETQYF.

The V gene is TRBV28, the J gene TRBJ2-2; TRBD2 matches at 12 bases. The CDR3 consists of 16 residues. Unmatched junction bases numbered 11, after V lost 8 bases and J lost 7 bases. Germline CDR1 is MDHEN and CDR2 is SYDVKM. In nucleotides, the CDR3 is TGTGCCAGCGGATCTCCTAGCGGGAGGGTCGGCGGGGAGCTGTTTTTT. As protein: CASGSPSGRVGGELFF.

This chain links TRBV7-6 with TRBJ2-3; D is possibly TRBD1 (6 bases). This CDR3 contains 14 residues. Trimming pared 3 bases from V and 6 bases from J, leaving 13 bases between. Germline V gene lookup returns CDR1 SGHVS and CDR2 FNYEAQ. For the CDR3, the DNA is TGTGCCAGCAGCTTGGGACAATCGGGGGATACGCAGTATTTT. Amino acid sequence: CASSLGQSGDTQYF. Full variable domain (missing parts from reference TRBV7-6 and TRBJ2-3): GAGVSQSPRYKVTKRGQDVALRCDPISGHVSLYWYRQALGQGPEFLTYFNYEAQQDKSGLPNDRFSAERPEGSISTLTIQRTEQRDSAMYRCASSLGQSGDTQYFGPGTRLTVL.

The V and J genes are TRBV28 and TRBJ1-2; TRBD1 aligns across 7 bases. CDR3 length: 14 amino acids. V lost 8 bases and J lost 2; bases outside the gene matches: 8. Per the germline V gene, CDR1 is MDHEN and CDR2 is SYDVKM. The CDR3 region is CASCPGGLNYGYTF. The CDR3 DNA is TGTGCCAGCTGCCCAGGGGGATTAAACTATGGCTACACCTTC.

The chain combines TRBV5-5 with TRBJ1-6; TRBD1 aligns across 8 bases. Looked up from germline, CDR1 is SGHKS and CDR2 is YYEKEE (reference sequence). The CDR3 extends over 16 amino acids. The ends lost 1 base at V and 7 bases at J; junction bases unmatched: 7. The CDR3 DNA reads TGTGCCAGCAGCTTGACTCGGGACAGGAGAAATTCACCCCTCCACTTT. Protein: CASSLTRDRRNSPLHF.

V and J are TRBV7-9 and TRBJ1-2; D may be TRBD1 (6 bases). With 5 bases removed from V and 2 bases from J, the gap between germline ends came to 12 bases. Per germline, CDR1 SEHNR and CDR2 FQNEAQ (reference sequence). The CDR3 has 14 amino acids. CDR3 residues: CASSQRTGNYGYTF. The CDR3 DNA reads as TGTGCCAGCAGCCAACGTACAGGGAACTATGGCTACACCTTC.

The chain has TRBV5-1 and TRBJ1-2; the D is unclear. Germline V gene sequence: CDR1 SGHRS, CDR2 YFSETQ. The CDR3 totals 15 residues. Trimming stripped 0 bases from V and 1 base from J, with 10 bases between. The CDR3 nucleotides are TGCGCCAGCAGCTTGGGGGCTGTAAGTAACTATGGCTACACCTTC. Translation: CASSLGAVSNYGYTF.

V gene TRBV7-8 combines with J gene TRBJ2-3; TRBD1 is a possible D gene (7 bases). This CDR3 is 16 amino acids long. The germline V gene encodes CDR1 SGHVS and CDR2 FQNEAQ. Trimming removed 5 bases at V and 4 bases at J, with 19 bases between. Here the CDR3 DNA reads TGTGCCAGCAGCGACAACAGGGGAAGCGGGCCAGATACGCAGTATTTT. Its translation is CASSDNRGSGPDTQYF.

This chain links TRBV20-1 with TRBJ2-3, with D possibly being TRBD2 (6 bases). With 3 bases removed from V and 12 bases from J, the gap between germline ends came to 13 bases. From germline, CDR1 is DFQATT and CDR2 SNEGSKA (reference sequence). The CDR3 length is 11 residues. DNA of the CDR3: TGCAGTGCTAGTCAGCGGGCCACCCAGTATTTT. This encodes CSASQRATQYF.

This rearrangement joins TRBV14 to TRBJ2-7; D unclear. Germline V gene lookup returns CDR1 SGHDN and CDR2 FVKESK. Trimming took off 4 bases at V and 0 bases at J, with 16 bases between the two ends. The CDR3 length is 16 residues. DNA of the CDR3: TGTGCCAGCAGCCGTAAGTGGAGCGCCCGCTCCTACGAGCAGTACTTC. Translated, it gives CASSRKWSARSYEQYF. Full variable domain (outside the CDR3, taken from reference TRBV14 and TRBJ2-7): EAGVTQFPSHSVIEKGQTVTLRCDPISGHDNLYWYRRVMGKEIKFLLHFVKESKQDESGMPNNRFLAERTGGTYSTLKVQPAELEDSGVYFCASSRKWSARSYEQYFGPGTRLTVT.

The CDR3 sequence: CASSPWASGMGDEQYF. The DNA for the CDR3 is TGTGCCAGCAGTCCATGGGCTAGCGGGATGGGGGACGAGCAGTACTTC. J is TRBJ2-7 and V is TRBV27; 9 nucleotides align to TRBD2. Germline V gene lookup returns CDR1 MNHEY and CDR2 SMNVEV (reference sequence). Trimming cost V 5 bases and J 5 bases; bases outside gene matches: 13. This CDR3 has 16 amino acids.

The chain has TRBV21-1 and TRBJ2-1; TRBD2 is the table's D call and was not checked against the DNA. TRBV21-1 is a pseudogene locus. This CDR3 region has 15 residues. CDR3 protein: CATPLRAGVYNEQFF. In nucleotides, the CDR3 is TGTGCCACCCCCCTCCGAGCGGGGGTCTACAATGAGCAGTTCTTC.

The chain uses TRBV27 and TRBJ1-6, with 9 bases that match TRBD1. Germline assignment: CDR1 MNHEY and CDR2 SMNVEV (reference sequence). The CDR3 contains 17 residues. J gave up 7 bases and V 7 bases, and 14 bases lay outside the gene matches. The CDR3 loop reads CASNPRPGQGKNSPLHF. The CDR3 nucleotides are TGTGCCAGCAACCCCCGACCGGGACAGGGAAAAAATTCACCCCTCCACTTT.

The V call is TRBV7-6, the J call TRBJ2-1; 8 bases are shared with TRBD2. V gave up 5 bases and J gave up 9 bases; unmatched junction bases: 12. The germline gives CDR1 SGHVS, CDR2 FNYEAQ. This CDR3 has 15 residues. The CDR3 reads CASSPVTAGASEQFF. The CDR3, as DNA: TGTGCCAGCAGCCCAGTCACAGCGGGAGCGAGTGAGCAGTTCTTC.

The J gene is TRBJ1-4, the V gene TRBV5-4, with a possible D match to TRBD1 (5 bases). The ends were cut back, 3 bases at V and 7 bases at J, with 19 bases in the middle. CDR3 length: 16 residues. Germline values: CDR1 SGHNT, CDR2 YYREEE (reference sequence). The CDR3 loop reads CASSSGGASSGEKLFF. The CDR3 bases are TGTGCCAGCAGCTCGGGCGGGGCCTCGTCGGGTGAAAAACTGTTTTTT.

CDR3 nucleotides: TGTGCCAGCAGTTCCTTTAGCCACGGAGGGGAGACCCAGTACTTC. This gives the protein CASSSFSHGGETQYF. The chain combines TRBV28 with TRBJ2-5; a weak D match, TRBD2 (6 bases). The CDR3 length is 15 residues. The V and J ends lost 4 bases and 5 bases respectively, with 17 bases between them. CDR1 MDHEN and CDR2 SYDVKM come from the germline V gene. The full variable domain, in which reference TRBV28 and TRBJ2-5 provide the parts outside the CDR3, is DVKVTQSSRYLVKRTGEKVFLECVQDMDHENMFWYRQDPGLGLRLIYFSYDVKMKEKGDIPEGYSVSREKKERFSLILESASTNQTSMYLCASSSFSHGGETQYFGPGTRLLVL.

The gene calls are TRBV30 and TRBJ1-5; the D is unclear. Trimming took off 1 base at V and 7 bases at J, with 20 bases between the two ends. The CDR3 loop spans 16 amino acids. Germline-derived CDR1 and CDR2 are GTSNPN and SVGIG (reference sequence). In DNA form, the CDR3 reads TGTGCCTGGAGTGGGTACGGTCTGGAGGGCCGGCAGCCCCAGCATTTT. This codes for CAWSGYGLEGRQPQHF.

The chain is built from TRBV7-7 and TRBJ2-2; 9 nucleotides agree with TRBD2. The CDR3 runs 16 residues. Germline V gives CDR1 SSHAT, CDR2 FNYEAQ (reference sequence). The junction had 6 bases not matched to a gene; V was cut back by 3 bases and J by 4 bases. The chain's CDR3 is CASSFAGGPSTGELFF. The CDR3 DNA is TGTGCCAGCAGCTTTGCGGGAGGGCCGAGCACCGGGGAGCTGTTTTTT. The variable domain in full, completed from reference TRBV7-7 and TRBJ2-2, reads GAGVSQSPRYKVTKRGQDVTLRCDPISSHATLYWYQQALGQGPEFLTYFNYEAQPDKSGLPSDRFSAERPEGSISTLTIQRTEQRDSAMYRCASSFAGGPSTGELFFGEGSRLTVL.